The present entry profiles one T cell receptor (beta chain) with its context. This sample is drawn from a study of blood T cells in healthy people across ages. In germline, CDR1 is SGHRS, CDR2 YFSETQ. This CDR3 comprises 13 residues. V lost 4 bases to trimming and J lost 0 bases, with 7 bases between them. Through a sample-barcoded 5' primer and a J-beta primer mix, a second PCR was run for about 6 to 11 cycles. TCRdb passed the 5' RACE reads through MiXCR, listing each CDR3 protein once. The table shows about 780,000 distinct CDR3 sequences, with about 46% occurring only once. The chain recombines TRBV5-1 with TRBJ1-2, with unresolved D. The clonotype was recovered from a man aged 80 or over in good health. The sequencing input was blood. CDR3 in DNA: TGCGCCAGCAGCCCGACGGCTAACTATGGCTACACCTTC. It codes for CASSPTANYGYTF.